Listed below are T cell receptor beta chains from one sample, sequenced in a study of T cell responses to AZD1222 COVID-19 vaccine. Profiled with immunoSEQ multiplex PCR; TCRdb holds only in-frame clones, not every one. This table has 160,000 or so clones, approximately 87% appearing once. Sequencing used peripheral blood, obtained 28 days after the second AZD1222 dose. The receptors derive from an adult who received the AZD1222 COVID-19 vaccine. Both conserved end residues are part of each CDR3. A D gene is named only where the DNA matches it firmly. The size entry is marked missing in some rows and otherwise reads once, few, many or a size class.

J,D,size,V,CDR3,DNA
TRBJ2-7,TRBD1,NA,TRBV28,CASSSTGEGKYEQYF,TGTGCCAGCAGCTCCACAGGGGAAGGAAAGTACGAGCAGTACTTC
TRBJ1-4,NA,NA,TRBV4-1,CASSLGTTNEKLFF,TGCGCCAGCAGCCTCGGGACCACGAATGAAAAACTGTTTTTT
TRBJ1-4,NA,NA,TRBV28,CASIERVGEKLFF,TGTGCCAGCATTGAGCGGGTGGGAGAAAAACTGTTTTTT
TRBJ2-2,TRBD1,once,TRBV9,CASSTGFSTGELFF,TGTGCCAGCTCGACAGGGTTTTCCACCGGGGAGCTGTTTTTT
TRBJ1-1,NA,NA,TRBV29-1,CSVGRANTEAFF,TGCAGCGTTGGACGTGCGAACACTGAAGCTTTCTTT
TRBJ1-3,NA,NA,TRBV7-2,CASSSLDGNSGNTIYF,TGTGCCAGCAGCTCATTGGACGGGAACTCTGGAAACACCATATATTTT
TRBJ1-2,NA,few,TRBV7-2,CASSLSATYGYTF,TGTGCCAGCAGCTTATCAGCGACCTATGGCTACACCTTC
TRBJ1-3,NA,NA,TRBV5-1,CASRGWGSGNTIYF,TGCGCCAGCCGGGGCTGGGGCTCTGGAAACACCATATATTTT
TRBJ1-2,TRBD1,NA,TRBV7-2,CASSPTQGVYGYTF,TGTGCCAGCAGCCCAACACAGGGGGTCTATGGCTACACCTTC
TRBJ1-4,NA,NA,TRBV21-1,CASSRRVPWKDEKLFF,TGTGCCAGCAGCAGAAGGGTCCCCTGGAAAGATGAAAAACTGTTTTTT
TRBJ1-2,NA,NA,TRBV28,CASTLPVGTGYTF,TGTGCCAGCACCCTCCCCGTAGGGACTGGCTACACCTTC
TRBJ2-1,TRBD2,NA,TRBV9,CASSLAAGVINEQFF,TGTGCCAGCAGCTTAGCGGCGGGAGTTATCAATGAGCAGTTCTTC
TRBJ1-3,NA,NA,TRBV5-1,CASSPGLTPGNTIYF,TGCGCCAGCAGCCCCGGACTCACCCCTGGAAACACCATATATTTT
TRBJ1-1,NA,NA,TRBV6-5,CASSYGQGNTEAFF,TGTGCCAGCAGTTACGGGCAGGGGAACACTGAAGCTTTCTTT
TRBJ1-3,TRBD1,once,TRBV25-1,CASSDPRTGAAGNTIYF,TGTGCCAGCAGTGACCCCCGGACAGGGGCAGCGGGAAACACCATATATTTT
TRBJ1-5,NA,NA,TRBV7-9,CASSLDTLQPQHF,TGTGCCAGCAGCCTTGATACCCTTCAGCCCCAGCATTTT
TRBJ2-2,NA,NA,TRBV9,CASSVGDAATGELFF,TGTGCCAGCAGCGTAGGGGACGCAGCCACCGGGGAGCTGTTTTTT
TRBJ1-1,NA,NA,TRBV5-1,CASSWGAGRDTEAFF,TGCGCCAGCAGCTGGGGGGCAGGTCGGGACACTGAAGCTTTCTTT
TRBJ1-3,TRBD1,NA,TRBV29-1,CSVAGGADGNTIYF,TGCAGCGTTGCAGGGGGGGCGGATGGAAACACCATATATTTT
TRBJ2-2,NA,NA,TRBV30,CAWSVSINTGELFF,TGTGCCTGGAGTGTATCAATTAACACCGGGGAGCTGTTTTTT
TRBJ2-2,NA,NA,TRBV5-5,CASSLGQVPTGELFF,TGTGCCAGCAGCTTGGGGCAGGTTCCCACCGGGGAGCTGTTTTTT
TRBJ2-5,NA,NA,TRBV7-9,CASSWPGTQETQYF,TGTGCCAGCAGCTGGCCCGGGACGCAAGAGACCCAGTACTTC
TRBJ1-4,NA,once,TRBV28,CASYGGTREKLFF,TGTGCCAGCTATGGGGGGACTAGGGAAAAACTGTTTTTT
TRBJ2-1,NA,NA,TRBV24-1,CATSDPGQKHNEQFF,TGTGCCACCAGTGACCCGGGACAAAAGCACAATGAGCAGTTCTTC
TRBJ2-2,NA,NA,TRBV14,CASSPEPGRLGELFF,TGTGCCAGCAGCCCCGAACCGGGGCGTCTCGGGGAGCTGTTTTTT
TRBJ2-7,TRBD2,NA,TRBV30,CAWSVNSGRVEQYF,TGTGCCTGGAGTGTCAATAGCGGGAGGGTCGAGCAGTACTTC
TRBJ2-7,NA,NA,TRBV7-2,CASSLAGKQYF,TGTGCCAGCAGCTTAGCGGGCAAGCAGTACTTC
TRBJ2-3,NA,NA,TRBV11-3,CASSLKRSSSTDTQYF,TGTGCCAGCAGCTTAAAGCGGTCGTCTAGCACAGATACGCAGTATTTT
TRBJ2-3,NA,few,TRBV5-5,CASSLVTPQGRTDTQYF,TGTGCCAGCAGCTTGGTTACCCCCCAGGGGCGCACAGATACGCAGTATTTT
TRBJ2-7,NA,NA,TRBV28,CASSSPHSYEQYF,TGTGCCAGCAGCTCCCCGCATAGCTACGAGCAGTACTTC
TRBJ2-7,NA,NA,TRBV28,CASNRGGGLYEQYF,TGTGCCAGCAACCGAGGGGGGGGGCTGTACGAGCAGTACTTC
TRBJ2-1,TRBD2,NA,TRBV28,CASYTAGGPTYNEQFF,TGTGCCAGCTATACAGCGGGAGGCCCTACCTACAATGAGCAGTTCTTC
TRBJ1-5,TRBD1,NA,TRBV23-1,CASSQSYRGENSNQPQHF,TGCGCCAGCAGTCAATCCTACAGGGGCGAAAATAGCAATCAGCCCCAGCATTTT
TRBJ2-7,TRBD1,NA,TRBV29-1,CSVRQGVYEQYF,TGCAGCGTCAGACAGGGGGTCTACGAGCAGTACTTC
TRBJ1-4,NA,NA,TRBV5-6,CASSLVGGRSNEKLFF,TGTGCCAGCAGCTTGGTGGGGGGCCGCTCTAATGAAAAACTGTTTTTT
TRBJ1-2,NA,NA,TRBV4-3,CASSQEHGGYTF,TGCGCCAGCAGCCAAGAGCATGGTGGCTACACCTTC
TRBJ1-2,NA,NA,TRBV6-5,CASSSGSANYGYTF,TGTGCCAGCAGTTCGGGCTCAGCTAACTATGGCTACACCTTC
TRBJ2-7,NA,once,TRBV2,CASSEWLESSYEQYF,TGTGCCAGCAGTGAATGGTTGGAGAGCTCCTACGAGCAGTACTTC
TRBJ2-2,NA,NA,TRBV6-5,CASSSPTGELFF,TGTGCCAGCAGTTCCCCCACCGGGGAGCTGTTTTTT
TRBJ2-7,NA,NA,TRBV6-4,CASSDSKGSHEQYF,TGTGCCAGCAGTGACTCGAAAGGAAGCCACGAGCAGTACTTC
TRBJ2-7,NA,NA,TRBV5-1,CASSLSSLYEQYF,TGCGCCAGCAGCTTGAGTAGCCTCTACGAGCAGTACTTC
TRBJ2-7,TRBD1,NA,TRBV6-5,CASKKTGGDYEQYF,TGTGCCAGCAAAAAGACAGGGGGTGACTACGAGCAGTACTTC
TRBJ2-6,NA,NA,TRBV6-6,CASTLSGANVLTF,TGTGCCAGCACCCTGTCTGGGGCCAACGTCCTGACTTTC
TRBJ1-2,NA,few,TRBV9,CASSVDQVGAGRAF,TGTGCCAGCAGCGTAGATCAGGTGGGGGCAGGGAGGGCCTTC
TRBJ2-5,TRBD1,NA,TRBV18,CASSPGQEETQYF,TGTGCCAGCTCACCTGGACAGGAAGAGACCCAGTACTTC
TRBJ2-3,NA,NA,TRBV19,CASSAPETDTQYF,TGTGCCAGTAGTGCCCCGGAAACAGATACGCAGTATTTT
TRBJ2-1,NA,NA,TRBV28,CASSFQGEQFF,TGTGCCAGCAGTTTTCAGGGTGAGCAGTTCTTC
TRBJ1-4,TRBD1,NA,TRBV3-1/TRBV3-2,CASSPPRTGGTELFF,TGTGCCAGCAGCCCGCCCCGGACAGGGGGCACGGAACTGTTTTTT
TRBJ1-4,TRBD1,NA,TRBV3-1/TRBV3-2,CASSQQTGGGGKLFF,TGTGCCAGCAGCCAACAGACAGGGGGCGGCGGGAAACTGTTTTTT
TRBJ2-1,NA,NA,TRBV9,CASSVIPSGNEQFF,TGTGCCAGCAGCGTAATCCCCTCGGGCAATGAGCAGTTCTTC
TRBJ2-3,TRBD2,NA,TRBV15,CATSRERTSSTSTDTQYF,TGTGCCACCAGCAGAGAACGGACTAGCAGCACTAGCACAGATACGCAGTATTTT
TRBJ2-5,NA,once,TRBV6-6,CVTGGGPLQETQYF,TGTGTGACTGGAGGAGGACCCCTCCAAGAGACCCAGTACTTC
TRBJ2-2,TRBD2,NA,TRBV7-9,CASSPPTAGVRTGELFF,TGTGCCAGCAGCCCCCCGACAGCGGGAGTCCGGACCGGGGAGCTGTTTTTT
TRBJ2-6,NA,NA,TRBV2,CASSERIGSGSGANVLTF,TGTGCCAGCAGTGAAAGGATCGGGAGTGGATCTGGGGCCAACGTCCTGACTTTC
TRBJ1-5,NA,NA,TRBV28,CASSGQPGGNQPQHF,TGTGCCAGCAGCGGCCAACCTGGGGGCAATCAGCCCCAGCATTTT